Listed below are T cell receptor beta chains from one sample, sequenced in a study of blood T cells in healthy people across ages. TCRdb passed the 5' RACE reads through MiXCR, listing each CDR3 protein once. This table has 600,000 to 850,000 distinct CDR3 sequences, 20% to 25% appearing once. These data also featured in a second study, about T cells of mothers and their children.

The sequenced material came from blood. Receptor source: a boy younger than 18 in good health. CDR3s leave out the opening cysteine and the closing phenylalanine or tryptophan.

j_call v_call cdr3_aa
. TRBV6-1 ASRVNGQETQY
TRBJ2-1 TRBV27 ASSSNEGWEQH
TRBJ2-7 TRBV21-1 ASSKVWSAGRSYEQY
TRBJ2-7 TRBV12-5 ASGSGTGIYEQY
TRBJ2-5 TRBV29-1 SVEGGWRETQY
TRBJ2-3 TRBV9 ASSVVPDRTQY
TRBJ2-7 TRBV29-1 SVEDRGGGGEQY
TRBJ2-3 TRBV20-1 SAGPGLDTQY
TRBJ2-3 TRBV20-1 SARPRVWADTQY
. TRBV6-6 ASSSPLGGQF
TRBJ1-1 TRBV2 ASSRTGGGLEAF
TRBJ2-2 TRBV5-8 ASSTGQGGNTGELF
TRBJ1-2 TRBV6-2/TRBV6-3 ASSYLWGYGYT
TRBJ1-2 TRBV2 ASGRTVANYGYT
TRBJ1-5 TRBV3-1 ASSQAGSNQPQH
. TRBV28 ASSPGWTASYEQY
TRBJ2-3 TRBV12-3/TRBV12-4 ASSFGLGAVADTQY
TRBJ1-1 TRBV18 ASSPPWGDTEAF